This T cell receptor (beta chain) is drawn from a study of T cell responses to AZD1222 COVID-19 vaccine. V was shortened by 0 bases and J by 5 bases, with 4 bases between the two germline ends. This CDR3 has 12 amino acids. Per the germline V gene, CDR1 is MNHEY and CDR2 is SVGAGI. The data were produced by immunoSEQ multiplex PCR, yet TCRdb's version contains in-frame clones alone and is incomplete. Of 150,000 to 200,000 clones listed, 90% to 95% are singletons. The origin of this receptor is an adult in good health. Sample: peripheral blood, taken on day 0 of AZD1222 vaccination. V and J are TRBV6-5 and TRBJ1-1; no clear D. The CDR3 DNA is TGTGCCAGCAGTTACTCTGAAACTGAAGCTTTCTTT. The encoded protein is CASSYSETEAFF.